The rows below give T cell receptor beta chains drawn from one sample of a study of a mutant IDH1 vaccine in newly diagnosed glioma. These receptors have no identified antigens. Clones were sequenced by immunoSEQ multiplex PCR, and TCRdb holds only the in-frame ones, with some missing. The repertoire has roughly 120,000 clones, 85% to 90% of them found once; the top ten carry roughly 0.61%. This sample comprised PBMCs, obtained from a glioma patient whose treatment included an IDH1 peptide vaccine. These receptors came from a woman between 50 and 59 years old with glioma. CDR3s include the opening cysteine and the closing phenylalanine or tryptophan. D genes are given only for firm matches. The size entry is marked missing in some rows and otherwise reads once, few, many or a size class.

>NA|TRBV19|NA|TRBJ2-1
CASRASGLSPVKSSYNEQFF
TGTGCCAGTAGGGCGAGCGGGCTGTCTCCCGTGAAGAGCTCCTACAATGAGCAGTTCTTC
>NA|TRBV27|NA|TRBJ1-5
CASSARRQGGNQPQHF
TGTGCCAGCAGTGCTCGCCGGCAGGGAGGAAATCAGCCCCAGCATTTT
>NA|TRBV7-2|NA|TRBJ1-5
CASSANTGSNQPQHF
TGTGCCAGCAGCGCGAACACAGGTAGCAATCAGCCCCAGCATTTT
>TRBD2|TRBV2|NA|TRBJ2-5
CASSENSGTAGETQYF
TGTGCCAGCAGTGAAAATAGCGGGACCGCGGGGGAGACCCAGTACTTC
>NA|TRBV5-1|NA|TRBJ1-1
CASSRVVLNTEAFF
TGTGCCAGCAGCCGGGTGGTCCTGAACACTGAAGCTTTCTTT
>TRBD1|TRBV6-5|NA|TRBJ2-1
CASRYAGTGNNEQFF
TGTGCCAGCAGGTACGCCGGGACAGGGAACAATGAGCAGTTCTTC
>NA|TRBV9|NA|TRBJ2-7
CASSVGGGGDYEQYF
TGTGCCAGCAGCGTTGGGGGAGGTGGGGACTACGAGCAGTACTTC
>NA|TRBV2|NA|TRBJ2-5
CASSPWTRQETQYF
TGTGCCAGCAGTCCTTGGACCCGTCAAGAGACCCAGTACTTC
>NA|TRBV18|NA|TRBJ2-1
CASSPPGVSGPGWEVDEQFF
TGTGCCAGCTCACCACCGGGGGTTTCGGGACCCGGGTGGGAAGTCGATGAGCAGTTCTTC
>NA|TRBV6-5|NA|TRBJ1-6
CASSVTWAGDSPLHF
TGTGCCAGCAGTGTGACATGGGCCGGGGATTCACCCCTCCACTTT
>NA|TRBV5-1|NA|TRBJ2-3
CASSARGGAFSTDTQYF
TGCGCCAGCAGCGCCCGAGGGGGGGCCTTCAGCACAGATACGCAGTATTTT
>TRBD2|TRBV19|NA|TRBJ2-3
CASSMTSGVITDTQYF
TGTGCCAGTAGTATGACTAGCGGGGTGATCACAGATACGCAGTATTTT
>NA|TRBV5-6|NA|TRBJ2-7
CASSSGTLQSYEQYF
TGTGCCAGCAGCTCCGGGACACTACAATCCTACGAGCAGTACTTC
>TRBD1|TRBV5-1|NA|TRBJ2-7
CASSWDRADEQYF
TGCGCCAGCAGCTGGGACAGGGCGGACGAGCAGTACTTC
>NA|TRBV6-5|NA|TRBJ2-2
CASSYDANTGELFF
TGTGCCAGCAGTTACGATGCGAACACCGGGGAGCTGTTTTTT
>NA|TRBV19|NA|TRBJ1-1
CASMGRAEGTEAFF
TGTGCCAGTATGGGGAGGGCCGAAGGCACTGAAGCTTTCTTT
>TRBD2|TRBV27|NA|TRBJ2-1
CASSLSTSGRYNEQFF
TGTGCCAGCAGTTTATCTACTAGCGGACGCTACAATGAGCAGTTCTTC
>NA|TRBV6-5|once|TRBJ2-7
CASSYSRAYEQYF
TGTGCCAGCAGTTACTCCAGAGCCTACGAGCAGTACTTC
>NA|TRBV14|once|TRBJ2-1
CASSPLGGPPFF
TGTGCCAGCAGCCCCCTAGGGGGACCCCCGTTCTTC
>NA|TRBV5-4|NA|TRBJ2-1
CASSFDSGLYNEQFF
TGTGCCAGCAGCTTCGATAGCGGCCTCTACAATGAGCAGTTCTTC
>NA|TRBV9|NA|TRBJ1-1
CASSGGPKNTEAFF
TGTGCCAGCAGCGGCGGGCCTAAGAACACTGAAGCTTTCTTT
>NA|TRBV7-8|NA|TRBJ2-7
CASSASSGRSYEQYF
TGTGCCAGCAGCGCCTCGTCCGGGAGATCCTACGAGCAGTACTTC
>TRBD2|TRBV4-1|NA|TRBJ2-3
CASSQGTSGRRADTQYF
TGCGCCAGCAGCCAAGGGACTAGCGGGAGGCGAGCAGATACGCAGTATTTT
>NA|TRBV5-4|NA|TRBJ1-1
CASSRGGGMNTEAFF
TGTGCCAGCAGCCGGGGGGGAGGGATGAACACTGAAGCTTTCTTT
>NA|TRBV5-8|NA|TRBJ1-1
CASSSEGGVTEAFF
TGTGCCAGCAGCTCCGAGGGGGGGGTCACTGAAGCTTTCTTT
>NA|TRBV9|NA|TRBJ2-1
CASALREHPNNEQFF
TGTGCCAGCGCCCTGAGGGAACACCCTAACAATGAGCAGTTCTTC
>NA|TRBV9|NA|TRBJ2-2
CASSVGGFGELFF
TGTGCCAGCAGCGTAGGGGGCTTCGGGGAGCTGTTTTTT
>TRBD2|TRBV11-3|NA|TRBJ2-7
CASSRTSGTSYEQYF
TGTGCCAGCAGCCGGACTAGCGGAACCTCCTACGAGCAGTACTTC
>TRBD1|TRBV9|NA|TRBJ1-1
CASSVGSTGGSTEAFF
TGTGCCAGCAGCGTAGGGTCGACAGGGGGGAGCACTGAAGCTTTCTTT
>NA|TRBV27|NA|TRBJ1-1
CASKMAMNTEAFF
TGTGCCAGCAAAATGGCGATGAACACTGAAGCTTTCTTT
>TRBD1|TRBV9|NA|TRBJ1-5
CASSVRQGVDEPQHF
TGTGCCAGCAGCGTAAGACAGGGGGTGGATGAGCCCCAGCATTTT
>TRBD2|TRBV29-1|NA|TRBJ2-3
CSVEGIAGHRDTQYF
TGCAGCGTTGAAGGAATAGCGGGTCATCGAGATACGCAGTATTTT
>NA|TRBV5-1|NA|TRBJ2-5
CASSLVVEETQYF
TGCGCCAGCAGCTTGGTGGTAGAAGAGACCCAGTACTTC
>NA|TRBV9|NA|TRBJ2-7
CASSPGAVGEQYF
TGTGCCAGCAGCCCAGGGGCCGTGGGAGAGCAGTACTTC
>TRBD2|TRBV4-1|few|TRBJ2-7
CASSQDTSGRGLYEQYF
TGCGCCAGCAGCCAAGATACTAGCGGGAGGGGTCTTTACGAGCAGTACTTC
>NA|TRBV27|NA|TRBJ2-3
CASSPGIQTADTQYF
TGTGCCAGCAGTCCCGGGATACAGACCGCCGATACGCAGTATTTT
>TRBD1|TRBV30|NA|TRBJ1-4
CACRGLEKLFF
TGTGCCTGCAGGGGGCTGGAAAAACTGTTTTTT
>NA|TRBV6-1|NA|TRBJ2-2
CASGKGLPGELFF
TGTGCCAGCGGAAAAGGACTCCCTGGGGAGCTGTTTTTT
>NA|TRBV7-9|once|TRBJ2-5
CASSKQRSRASQETQYF
TGTGCCAGCAGCAAACAAAGATCGAGGGCCTCTCAAGAGACCCAGTACTTC
>NA|TRBV10-1|few|TRBJ1-2
CASRQAPHGYTF
TGCGCCAGCAGACAGGCGCCTCATGGCTACACCTTC
>NA|TRBV5-4|NA|TRBJ1-2
CASSLAGGSGFYF
TGTGCCAGCAGCTTGGCCGGCGGCTCAGGCTTTTACTTC
>NA|TRBV28|NA|TRBJ1-3
CASSQSPKFSSGNTIYF
TGTGCCAGCAGTCAGTCTCCCAAGTTTAGCTCTGGAAACACCATATATTTT
>TRBD1|TRBV6-1|NA|TRBJ1-1
CAGDTGTGLKGAFF
TGTGCCGGAGATACCGGGACAGGGCTTAAAGGAGCTTTCTTT
>NA|TRBV18|NA|TRBJ1-1
CASSPQGNTEAFF
TGTGCCAGCTCCCCGCAAGGGAACACTGAAGCTTTCTTT
>NA|TRBV5-1|NA|TRBJ1-2
CASSFDRNYGYTF
TGCGCCAGCAGCTTCGACAGAAACTATGGCTACACCTTC
>TRBD2|TRBV19|few|TRBJ2-2
CASSILAGGPDTGELFF
TGTGCCAGTAGTATACTAGCGGGAGGGCCCGACACCGGGGAGCTGTTTTTT
>TRBD1|TRBV7-8|NA|TRBJ1-2
CASSFLQGADYTF
TGTGCCAGCAGCTTCCTACAGGGGGCGGATTACACCTTC
>NA|TRBV5-1|NA|TRBJ1-5
CASSLGHSSSNQPQHF
TGCGCCAGCAGCTTGGGACATTCGAGTAGCAATCAGCCCCAGCATTTT
>TRBD2|TRBV5-6|once|TRBJ2-1
CASSQLAGGTYNEQFF
TGTGCCAGCAGCCAACTAGCGGGAGGGACCTACAATGAGCAGTTCTTC